This TCR beta chain was found in a study of T cells after yellow fever vaccination. General study findings and limits: Shared CD4/CD8 clonotypes were a small share, likely from convergent recombination.

In its sample, this clonotype was seen many times. The antigen is undetermined. TCR cDNA was made by 5'RACE template switching, adding a universal primer site and UMIs. TCRdb fed the 5' RACE reads into MiXCR, producing one record per CDR3 protein. The sample consists of 200,000 to 300,000 distinct CDR3 sequences, roughly 3.7% of them appearing once. Per germline, CDR1 LGHNA and CDR2 YSLEER. The CDR3 sequence is 15 residues long. Trimming at V came to 0 bases and at J to 3 bases, leaving 3 bases not matched to a gene. The V call is TRBV4-3, the J call TRBJ1-1, with TRBD1 matching 8 bases. This receptor was identified in a man between 18 and 29 years old who received the YFV17D yellow fever vaccine. This specimen was PBMCs, taken 15 days after the yellow fever booster vaccination. Here the CDR3 reads CASSQEGRGHTEAFF. DNA of the CDR3: TGCGCCAGCAGCCAAGAAGGCAGGGGGCACACTGAAGCTTTCTTT.